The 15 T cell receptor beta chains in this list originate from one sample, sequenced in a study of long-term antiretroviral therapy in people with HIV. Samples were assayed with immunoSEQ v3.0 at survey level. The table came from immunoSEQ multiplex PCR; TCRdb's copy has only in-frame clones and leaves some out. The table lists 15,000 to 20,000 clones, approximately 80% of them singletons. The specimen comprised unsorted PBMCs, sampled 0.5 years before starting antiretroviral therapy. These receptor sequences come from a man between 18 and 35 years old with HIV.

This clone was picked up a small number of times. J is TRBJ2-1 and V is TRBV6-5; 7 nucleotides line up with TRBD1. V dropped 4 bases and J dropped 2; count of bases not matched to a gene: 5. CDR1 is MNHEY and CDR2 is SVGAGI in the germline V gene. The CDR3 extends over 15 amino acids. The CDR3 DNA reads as TGTGCCAGCAGTTTTACAGGGGTAACCTACAATGAGCAGTTCTTC. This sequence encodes CASSFTGVTYNEQFF.

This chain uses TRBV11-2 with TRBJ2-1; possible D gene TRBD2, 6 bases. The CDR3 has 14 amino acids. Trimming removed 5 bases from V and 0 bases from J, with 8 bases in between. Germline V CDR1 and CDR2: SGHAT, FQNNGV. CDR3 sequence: CASSLGSSYNEQFF. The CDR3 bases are TGTGCCAGCAGCCTCGGGAGCTCCTACAATGAGCAGTTCTTC.

The DNA for the CDR3 is TGTGCCAGCAGCAACAGGGGCCGATACGAGCAGTACTTC. It encodes CASSNRGRYEQYF. This sequence joins TRBV27 and TRBJ2-7; 7 bases agree with TRBD1. The CDR3 extends over 13 amino acids. From germline, CDR1 is MNHEY and CDR2 SMNVEV (reference sequence). Trimming removed 6 bases from V and 4 bases from J; junction bases left unmatched: 6.

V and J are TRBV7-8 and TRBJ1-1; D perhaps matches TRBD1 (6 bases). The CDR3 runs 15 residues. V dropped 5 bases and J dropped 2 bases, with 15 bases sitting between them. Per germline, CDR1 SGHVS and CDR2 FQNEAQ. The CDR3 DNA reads TGTGCCAGCAGCCCCGAGGGCAGGGGCAACACTGAAGCTTTCTTT. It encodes CASSPEGRGNTEAFF.

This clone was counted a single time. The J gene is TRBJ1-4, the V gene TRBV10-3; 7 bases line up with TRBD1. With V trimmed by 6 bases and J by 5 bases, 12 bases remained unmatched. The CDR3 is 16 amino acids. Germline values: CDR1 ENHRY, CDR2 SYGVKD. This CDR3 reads CAIRDSEGTENEKLFF. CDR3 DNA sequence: TGTGCCATCAGGGACTCGGAGGGGACAGAGAATGAAAAACTGTTTTTT.

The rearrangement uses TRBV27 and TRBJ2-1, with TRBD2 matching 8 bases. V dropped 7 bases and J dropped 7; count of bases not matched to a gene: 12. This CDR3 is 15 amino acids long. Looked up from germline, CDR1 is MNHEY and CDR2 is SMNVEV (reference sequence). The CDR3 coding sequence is TGTGCCAGCAAGAATGGACTAGCCCCCTCAAATGAGCAGTTCTTC. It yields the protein CASKNGLAPSNEQFF.

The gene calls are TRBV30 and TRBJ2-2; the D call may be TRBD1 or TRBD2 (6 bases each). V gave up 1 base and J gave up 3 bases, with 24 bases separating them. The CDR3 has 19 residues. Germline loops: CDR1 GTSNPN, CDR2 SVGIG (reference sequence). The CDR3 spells CAWSANSLAWGPYTGELFF. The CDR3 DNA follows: TGTGCCTGGAGTGCGAATTCGCTAGCGTGGGGGCCGTACACCGGGGAGCTGTTTTTT.

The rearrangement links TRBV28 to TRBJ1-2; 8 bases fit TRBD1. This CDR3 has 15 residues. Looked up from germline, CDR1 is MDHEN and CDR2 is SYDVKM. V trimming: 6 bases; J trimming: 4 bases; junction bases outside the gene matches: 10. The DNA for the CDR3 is TGTGCCAGCAGCCCATCAGGGGGCGCATCCTATGGCTACACCTTC. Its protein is CASSPSGGASYGYTF.

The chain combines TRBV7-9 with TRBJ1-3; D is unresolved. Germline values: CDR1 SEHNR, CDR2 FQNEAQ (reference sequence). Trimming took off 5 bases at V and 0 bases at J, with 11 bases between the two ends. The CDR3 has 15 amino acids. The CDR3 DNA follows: TGTGCCAGCAGCCACACTGCCACCTCTGGAAACACCATATATTTT. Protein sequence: CASSHTATSGNTIYF.

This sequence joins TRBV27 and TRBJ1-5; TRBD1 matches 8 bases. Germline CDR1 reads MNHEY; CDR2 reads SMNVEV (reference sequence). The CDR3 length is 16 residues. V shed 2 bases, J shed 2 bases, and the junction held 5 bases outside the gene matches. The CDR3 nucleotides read TGTGCCAGCAGTTTACAATCAGGGGGCGGCAATCAGCCCCAGCATTTT. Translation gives CASSLQSGGGNQPQHF.

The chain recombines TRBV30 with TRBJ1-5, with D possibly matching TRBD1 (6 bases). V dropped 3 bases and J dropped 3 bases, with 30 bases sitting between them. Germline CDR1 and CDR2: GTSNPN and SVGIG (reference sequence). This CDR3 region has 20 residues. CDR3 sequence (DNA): TGTGCCTGGAGGGGGGGGCGGGGCAGGGCTATCCCGCGGAACAATCAGCCCCAGCATTTT. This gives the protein CAWRGGRGRAIPRNNQPQHF.

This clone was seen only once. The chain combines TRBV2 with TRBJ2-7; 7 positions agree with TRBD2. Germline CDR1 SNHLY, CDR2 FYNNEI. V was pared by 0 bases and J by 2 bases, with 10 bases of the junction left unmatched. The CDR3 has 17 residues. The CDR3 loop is CASSEANGWEGTYEQYF. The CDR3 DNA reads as TGTGCCAGCAGTGAAGCTAATGGGTGGGAGGGGACCTACGAGCAGTACTTC.

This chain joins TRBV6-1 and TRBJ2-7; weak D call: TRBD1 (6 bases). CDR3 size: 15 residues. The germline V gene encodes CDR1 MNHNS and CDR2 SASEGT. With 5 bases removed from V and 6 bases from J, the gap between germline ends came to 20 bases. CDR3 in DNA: TGTGCCAGCAGTAATCCTGGACAGAGGGTTGGCGAGCAGTACTTC. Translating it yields CASSNPGQRVGEQYF.

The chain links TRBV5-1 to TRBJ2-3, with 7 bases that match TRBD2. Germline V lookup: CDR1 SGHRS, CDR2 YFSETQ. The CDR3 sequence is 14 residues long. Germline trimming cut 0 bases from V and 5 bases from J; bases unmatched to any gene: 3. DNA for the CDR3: TGCGCCAGCAGCTTGGGGCGGGAGATAGATACGCAGTATTTT. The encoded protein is CASSLGREIDTQYF.

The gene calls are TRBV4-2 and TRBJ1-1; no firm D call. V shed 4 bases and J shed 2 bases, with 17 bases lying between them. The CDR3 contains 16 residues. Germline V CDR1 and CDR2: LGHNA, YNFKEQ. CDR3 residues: CASSRKKSVVNTEAFF. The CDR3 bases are TGTGCCAGCAGCCGAAAGAAGTCGGTGGTTAACACTGAAGCTTTCTTT.